Below, 17 T cell receptor beta chains from the same sample are listed, as sequenced in a study of cytomegalovirus exposure and HLA in healthy donors. This PCR relied on a set of 60 Vbeta primers and 13 Jbeta primers. Measured with immunoSEQ multiplex PCR; TCRdb has only the in-frame clones, and not every one. The sample records about 150,000 clones, 60% to 85% being singletons. The sequencing sample was made of PBMCs. Every receptor here comes from a woman aged 40 to 50 in good health and CMV-seropositive.

J is TRBJ1-5 and V is TRBV18; no reliable D call. Trimming took 6 bases from V and 0 from J, leaving 15 bases between them. The CDR3 contains 16 residues. Germline V gene lookup returns CDR1 KGHSH and CDR2 LQKENI. The CDR3: CASSRPGADSNQPQHF. The CDR3 region has the DNA TGTGCCAGCTCTCGGCCGGGAGCTGATAGCAATCAGCCCCAGCATTTT.

The chain couples TRBV5-4 to TRBJ1-1; 12 nucleotides agree with TRBD1. The ends lost 0 bases at V and 10 bases at J; junction bases unmatched: 4. CDR1 SGHNT and CDR2 YYREEE come from the germline V gene (reference sequence). This CDR3 spans 14 amino acids. CDR3 DNA sequence: TGTGCCAGCAGCTTGGGTGGGACAGGGGGCCGAGCTTTCTTT. It specifies CASSLGGTGGRAFF.

This chain links TRBV5-4 with TRBJ2-1; 12 bases are shared with TRBD2. Germline CDR1 reads SGHNT; CDR2 reads YYREEE (reference sequence). J was trimmed by 7 bases and V by 0 bases; bases with no gene match: 8. The CDR3 runs 17 residues. CDR3 amino acids: CASSLGASGGAGNEQFF. CDR3 bases: TGTGCCAGCAGCTTGGGGGCTAGCGGGGGGGCTGGAAATGAGCAGTTCTTC.

Worth noting for this clone: Other DNA sequences within the sample encode an identical CDR3. This chain uses TRBV30 with TRBJ2-3; D perhaps matches TRBD2 (7 bases). CDR1 GTSNPN and CDR2 SVGIG come from the germline V gene (reference sequence). The CDR3 extends over 15 amino acids. The DNA of the CDR3 is TGTGCGGGGGGAGGGGGGGGGTATGGCACAGATACGCAGTATTTT. Amino acid sequence: CAGGGGGYGTDTQYF.

This rearrangement joins TRBV7-9 to TRBJ1-5, with 7 bases lining up with TRBD1. The germline CDR1 and CDR2 sequences are SEHNR and FQNEAQ (reference sequence). The V and J ends lost 5 bases and 16 bases, in that order; junction bases with no gene match: 14. This CDR3 spans 13 amino acids. DNA of the CDR3: TGTGCCAGCAGCGGCCTCCGACAGGGCCAAATACATTTT. This codes for CASSGLRQGQIHF. Full variable domain (missing parts from reference TRBV7-9 and TRBJ1-5): DTGVSQNPRHKITKRGQNVTFRCDPISEHNRLYWYRQTLGQGPEFLTYFQNEAQLEKSRLLSDRFSAERPKGSFSTLEIQRTEQGDSAMYLCASSGLRQGQIHFGDGTRLSIL.

As regards this clone: Lacking the conserved final phenylalanine or tryptophan, this CDR3 likely reflects a read error. Because the CDR3's place on the DNA is in doubt, the DNA is left out and the CDR3 is given as listed by TCRdb. The V call is TRBV5-5, the J call TRBJ2-3; TRBD2, as called in the table, went unchecked against the DNA. The CDR3 adds up to 13 amino acids, both ends counted. Germline V gives CDR1 SGHKS, CDR2 YYEKEE (reference sequence). CDR3 amino acids: CASSPTLTGRGDY.

The rearrangement joins TRBV30 to TRBJ2-3; D possibly corresponds to TRBD2 (5 bases). Germline CDR1 and CDR2: GTSNPN and SVGIG (reference sequence). CDR3 length: 15 amino acids. V lost 3 bases, J lost 0 bases, and 13 bases lay in between. The CDR3 nucleotides are TGTGCCTGGAGATCTTTTCGACTAAGCACAGATACGCAGTATTTT. Translated, it gives CAWRSFRLSTDTQYF.

The V and J genes are TRBV6-6 and TRBJ1-3; maybe TRBD1 (6 bases). The CDR3 is 15 residues long. V lost 6 bases and J lost 4, with 16 bases in between. Germline V CDR1 and CDR2: MNHNY, SVGAGI (reference sequence). CDR3 in DNA: TGTGCCAGCAGCGAGGGGGGGCTTAGAGGAAACACCATATATTTT. This gives the protein CASSEGGLRGNTIYF.

This clone was recorded a few times. The chain uses TRBV20-1 and TRBJ2-3; 7 bases map to TRBD1. The V segment lost 6 bases and the J segment 6 bases; nucleotides outside the gene matches: 3. Germline V CDR1 and CDR2: DFQATT, SNEGSKA (reference sequence). This CDR3 has 11 residues. The CDR3 sequence is CSAPQGDTQYF. CDR3 coding DNA: TGCAGTGCCCCACAGGGGGATACGCAGTATTTT.

This clone was recorded a few times. The V call is TRBV5-1, the J call TRBJ2-5; D perhaps matches TRBD2 (5 bases). The CDR3 runs to 13 residues. Trimming cost V 4 bases and J 6 bases, with 13 bases left between them. In germline, CDR1 is SGHRS, CDR2 YFSETQ. The CDR3 DNA reads as TGCGCCAGCAGCCCCTTCGAGGGCCAGACCCAGTACTTC. Translating gives CASSPFEGQTQYF.

V and J are TRBV7-9 and TRBJ2-5; D remains unclear. The length of the CDR3 is 12 residues. Germline CDR1 SEHNR, CDR2 FQNEAQ (reference sequence). The germline V and J ends were trimmed by 5 bases and 5 bases, with 9 bases remaining between them. For the CDR3, the DNA is TGTGCCAGCAGCCCACCTAGGGAGACCCAGTACTTC. Translated, it gives CASSPPRETQYF. The whole variable domain, remainder taken from reference TRBV7-9 and TRBJ2-5, is DTGVSQNPRHKITKRGQNVTFRCDPISEHNRLYWYRQTLGQGPEFLTYFQNEAQLEKSRLLSDRFSAERPKGSFSTLEIQRTEQGDSAMYLCASSPPRETQYFGPGTRLLVL.

This clone has a single count. This rearrangement joins TRBV19 to TRBJ2-4; possibly TRBD2 for D (8 bases). CDR3 length: 19 residues. V lost 4 bases, J lost 0 bases, and 22 bases lay in between. The germline V gene encodes CDR1 LNHDA and CDR2 SQIVND (reference sequence). CDR3 DNA: TGTGCCAGTAGTACCTGGACAGGTACGGGGGGGCTAGCCAAAAACATTCAGTACTTC. It encodes CASSTWTGTGGLAKNIQYF. The full variable domain, its missing parts supplied by reference TRBV19 and TRBJ2-4, is DGGITQSPKYLFRKEGQNVTLSCEQNLNHDAMYWYRQDPGQGLRLIYYSQIVNDFQKGDIAEGYSVSREKKESFPLTVTSAQKNPTAFYLCASSTWTGTGGLAKNIQYFGAGTRLSVL.

This chain links TRBV30 with TRBJ1-4; TRBD1 is a possible D gene (5 bases). Trimming took 0 bases from V and 3 from J, leaving 17 bases between them. There are 17 residues in the CDR3. CDR1 and CDR2 (germline): GTSNPN, SVGIG (reference sequence). The DNA for the CDR3 is TGTGCCTGGAGTGTATACGCTTCAGGGATCTCTAATGAAAAACTGTTTTTT. This translates into CAWSVYASGISNEKLFF. The whole variable domain, filled in from reference TRBV30 and TRBJ1-4, reads SQTIHQWPATLVQPVGSPLSLECTVEGTSNPNLYWYRQAAGRGLQLLFYSVGIGQISSEVPQNLSASRPQDRQFILSSKKLLLSDSGFYLCAWSVYASGISNEKLFFGSGTQLSVL.

This clone was recorded only once. This chain uses TRBV6-5 with TRBJ2-7, with TRBD1 identical over 7 bases. The V segment lost 2 bases and the J segment 6 bases; nucleotides outside the gene matches: 7. CDR3 length: 14 amino acids. Germline CDR1 MNHEY, CDR2 SVGAGI. The CDR3 sequence is CASSYETGQREQYF. The CDR3 DNA follows: TGTGCCAGCAGTTACGAGACAGGGCAACGCGAGCAGTACTTC.

The chain joins TRBV5-1 to TRBJ2-1; the D gene is possibly TRBD2 (6 bases). V shed 3 bases and J shed 8 bases, with 12 bases lying between them. CDR1 and CDR2 from the germline V gene are SGHRS and YFSETQ. This CDR3 comprises 13 residues. The CDR3 region has the DNA TGCGCCAGCAGCTGGGACTTTAGGGATGAGCAGTTCTTC. Protein product: CASSWDFRDEQFF.

The V and J genes are TRBV5-1 and TRBJ2-3; 9 nucleotides line up with TRBD2. Germline lookup yields CDR1 SGHRS and CDR2 YFSETQ. CDR3 length: 15 amino acids. Trimming removed 6 bases from V and 2 bases from J; junction bases left unmatched: 7. Here the CDR3 DNA reads TGCGCCAGCACCTTTAGCGGGGGAAACACAGATACGCAGTATTTT. It is translated as CASTFSGGNTDTQYF.

The gene calls are TRBV2 and TRBJ1-5; 8 bases fit TRBD1. The CDR3 covers 14 residues. Germline V gives CDR1 SNHLY, CDR2 FYNNEI. Trimming removed 6 bases from V and 6 bases from J; junction bases left unmatched: 7. CDR3 in amino acids: CASSYGTGGQPQHF. CDR3 sequence (DNA): TGTGCCAGCAGCTACGGGACAGGTGGTCAGCCCCAGCATTTT.